This T cell receptor beta chain was obtained from a study of shared clonotypes between healthy human individuals. Some clones are missing from TCRdb's copy, which holds only in-frame ones; the method was immunoSEQ multiplex PCR. The sample lists about 770,000 clones, about two thirds seen once, with 1.8% in the top ten. Trimming cost V 4 bases and J 9 bases; bases outside gene matches: 7. Per the germline V gene, CDR1 is LNHDA and CDR2 is SQIVND (reference sequence). The CDR3 consists of 14 residues. Sequenced material: memory CD4+ T cells sorted from blood. As for subset: CD45RA-negative fraction. The chain employs TRBV19 and TRBJ1-5; 9 positions match TRBD1. This TCR was recovered from a woman aged 25 to 39 in good health. CDR3 protein: CASSKGQGALPQHF. The CDR3 DNA follows: TGTGCCAGTAGTAAGGGACAGGGCGCCCTGCCCCAGCATTTT.